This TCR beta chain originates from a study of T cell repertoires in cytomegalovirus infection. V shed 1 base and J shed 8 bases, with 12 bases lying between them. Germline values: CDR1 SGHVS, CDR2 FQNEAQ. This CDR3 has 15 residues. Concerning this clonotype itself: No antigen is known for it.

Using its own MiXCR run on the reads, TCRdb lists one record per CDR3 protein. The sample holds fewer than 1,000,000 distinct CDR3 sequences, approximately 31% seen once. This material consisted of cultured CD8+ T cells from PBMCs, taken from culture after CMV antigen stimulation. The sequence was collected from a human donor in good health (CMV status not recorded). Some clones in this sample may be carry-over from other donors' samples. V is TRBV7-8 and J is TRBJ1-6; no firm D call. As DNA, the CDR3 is TGTGCCAGCAGCTTAGGGGCAGGCACTTATTCACCCCTCCACTTT. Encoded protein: CASSLGAGTYSPLHF.